This entry lists 16 T cell receptor beta chains sequenced from one sample in a study of shared T cell receptors in the human thymus. The table came from immunoSEQ multiplex PCR; TCRdb's copy has only in-frame clones and leaves some out. The sample has hundreds of thousands of clones, roughly 90% seen once. Separately, the same data were catalogued under a study of human thymus T cells.

Material: thymocytes. Source of these receptors: a boy under two years old with a congenital heart defect.

V gene TRBV4-1 combines with J gene TRBJ2-3, with 13 bases identical to TRBD2. With 1 base clipped from V and 9 bases from J, the junction kept 19 bases outside the gene matches. The CDR3 contains 20 residues. CDR1 is MGHRA, CDR2 YSYEKL, per germline. The CDR3 spells CASSQVGPGLAGPGVGTQYF. The DNA for the CDR3 is TGCGCCAGCAGCCAAGTCGGGCCGGGACTAGCGGGACCTGGTGTAGGGACGCAGTATTTT.

CDR3 nucleotide sequence: TGTGCCAGCAGCTTCCGGGACAGGGGCTACGAGCAGTACTTC. This sequence encodes CASSFRDRGYEQYF. The V call is TRBV7-6, the J call TRBJ2-7, with TRBD1 matching over 10 bases. This CDR3 is built from 14 residues. The trim removed 3 bases at V and 3 bases at J, leaving 2 bases unmatched. The germline gives CDR1 SGHVS, CDR2 FNYEAQ.

The rearrangement uses TRBV5-4 and TRBJ2-2, with D perhaps TRBD2 (6 bases). Germline V gene sequence: CDR1 SGHNT, CDR2 YYREEE (reference sequence). The CDR3 sequence is 15 residues long. The V end lost 6 bases, the J end lost 4 bases, and 16 bases lay between the germline ends. The CDR3 region has the DNA TGTGCCAGCACCTCCTCCAACGGGGGCACCGGGGAGCTGTTTTTT. Its protein is CASTSSNGGTGELFF.

V is TRBV7-2 and J is TRBJ2-7; TRBD2 agrees at 11 bases. Germline V gives CDR1 SGHTA, CDR2 FQGNSA. V lost 0 bases, J lost 5 bases, and 0 bases stayed unmatched. There are 14 residues in the CDR3. The CDR3 DNA sequence: TGTGCCAGCAGCTTAGCGGGACTAGCGGACGAGCAGTACTTC. Protein product: CASSLAGLADEQYF. Based on the CDR3 plus reference TRBV7-2 and TRBJ2-7, the full variable domain is GAGVSQSPSNKVTEKGKDVELRCDPISGHTALYWYRQSLGQGLEFLIYFQGNSAPDKSGLPSDRFSAERTGGSVSTLTIQRTQQEDSAVYLCASSLAGLADEQYFGPGTRLTVT.

The rearrangement joins TRBV27 to TRBJ2-5; D may be TRBD1 (6 bases). In germline, CDR1 is MNHEY, CDR2 SMNVEV (reference sequence). This CDR3 has 16 amino acids. Trimming left V 2 bases short and J 3 bases short, with 16 bases between. The CDR3 DNA reads as TGTGCCAGCAGTTTACACAGGGAGAGATTTGAAGAGACCCAGTACTTC. Its protein product is CASSLHRERFEETQYF.

J is TRBJ2-7 and V is TRBV4-2, with 7 nucleotides matching TRBD2. Germline CDR1 reads LGHNA; CDR2 reads YNFKEQ. CDR3 length: 17 amino acids. V lost 4 bases, J lost 2 bases, and 14 bases stayed unmatched. This CDR3 is CASSPWNSAGATYEQYF. The CDR3 nucleotides read TGTGCCAGCAGCCCTTGGAACTCGGCGGGAGCTACCTACGAGCAGTACTTC.

The genes are TRBV1 and TRBJ2-7; the D call in the table, TRBD2, was not verified against the DNA. TRBV1 is termed a pseudogene. The CDR3 has 13 residues. CDR3 protein: CTTRVGGPYEQYF. CDR3 in DNA: TGCACCACCCGAGTCGGGGGACCCTACGAGCAGTACTTC.

The V and J genes are TRBV9 and TRBJ1-2, with 12 bases that match TRBD1. Losses at the gene ends were 4 bases for V and 8 bases for J; bases not matched to a gene: 12. The CDR3 contains 16 residues. CDR1 and CDR2 from the germline V gene are SGDLS and YYNGEE. The CDR3 DNA sequence: TGTGCCAGCAGCTCCGGGACAGGGGGCGCCGGGTGGGGCTACACCTTC. Translating it yields CASSSGTGGAGWGYTF.

This sequence joins TRBV9 and TRBJ2-7; the D is unclear. Trimming removed 0 bases from V and 5 bases from J, with 12 bases in between. This CDR3 contains 14 residues. CDR1 SGDLS and CDR2 YYNGEE come from the germline V gene. The CDR3 nucleotides read TGTGCCAGCAGCGTAGATGCCACTATGGACGAGCAGTACTTC. Translation gives CASSVDATMDEQYF. The entire variable domain, with the rest obtained from reference TRBV9 and TRBJ2-7, is as follows: DSGVTQTPKHLITATGQRVTLRCSPRSGDLSVYWYQQSLDQGLQFLIQYYNGEERAKGNILERFSAQQFPDLHSELNLSSLELGDSALYFCASSVDATMDEQYFGPGTRLTVT.

The CDR3 sequence is CASSQDSTGRGYEQYF. Here the CDR3 DNA reads TGCGCCAGCAGCCAAGACAGTACTGGCCGGGGCTACGAGCAGTACTTC. V usage is TRBV4-3 and J usage is TRBJ2-7, with D tentatively TRBD2 (5 bases). V lost 0 bases to trimming and J lost 3 bases, with 15 bases between them. This CDR3 is 16 amino acids long. Looked up from germline, CDR1 is LGHNA and CDR2 is YSLEER.

As for this clone: Because the CDR3 is missing its conserved closing phenylalanine or tryptophan, this is likely a read error. Because the CDR3's place on the DNA is in doubt, the DNA is left out and the CDR3 is given as listed by TCRdb. This chain uses TRBV29-1 with TRBJ1-4; the table names TRBD1, a call not compared with the DNA. The CDR3 is 11 residues long, ends included. Per germline, CDR1 SQVTM and CDR2 ANQGSEA. CDR3 protein: CSVELKSARAS.

This clone was observed a few times. The chain uses TRBV4-1 and TRBJ2-7; TRBD1 agrees at 10 bases. J lost 6 bases, V lost 1 base, and 15 bases had no gene match. The CDR3 has 18 residues. Germline V gene lookup returns CDR1 MGHRA and CDR2 YSYEKL. The CDR3 is CASSQGGTGAYWAVEQYF. CDR3 coding DNA: TGCGCCAGCAGCCAAGGAGGGACAGGGGCCTACTGGGCGGTCGAGCAGTACTTC.

The V gene is TRBV9, the J gene TRBJ2-1, with 9 bases identical to TRBD2. In germline, CDR1 is SGDLS, CDR2 YYNGEE. The CDR3 has 15 residues. V gave up 3 bases and J gave up 3 bases; unmatched junction bases: 4. The CDR3 protein is CASSARLADYNEQFF. CDR3 coding DNA: TGTGCCAGCAGCGCCCGACTAGCGGACTACAATGAGCAGTTCTTC.

The chain combines TRBV10-3 with TRBJ2-7, with D perhaps TRBD2 (6 bases). Trimming took off 0 bases at V and 3 bases at J, with 9 bases between the two ends. The germline CDR1 and CDR2 sequences are ENHRY and SYGVKD. This CDR3 comprises 14 residues. The CDR3 DNA reads as TGTGCCATCAGTGAGTCGATCGGGGGCTACGAGCAGTACTTC. The encoded protein is CAISESIGGYEQYF.

The chain carries TRBV5-4 and TRBJ2-7, with 11 bases matching TRBD2. Germline trimming cut 10 bases from V and 3 bases from J; bases unmatched to any gene: 6. The CDR3 contains 13 residues. Per germline, CDR1 SGHNT and CDR2 YYREEE (reference sequence). CDR3 in DNA: TGTGCCTGGGAGACTAGCGGGAACTACGAGCAGTACTTC. Translated: CAWETSGNYEQYF.

The chain joins TRBV28 to TRBJ2-7, with 7 bases lining up with TRBD2. Germline V lookup: CDR1 MDHEN, CDR2 SYDVKM. This CDR3 is 14 amino acids long. V lost 7 bases, J lost 4 bases, and 10 bases stayed unmatched. The CDR3 is CASTGTGGGYEQYF. CDR3 sequence (DNA): TGTGCCAGCACAGGGACGGGGGGAGGGTACGAGCAGTACTTC.